This T cell receptor (beta chain) stems from a study of CD8+ T cells in alopecia areata. General study points: Scalp sequencing also captures normal skin's resident alphabeta T cells. Affected lesional scalp, above all in alopecia totalis/universalis, was more clonal than normal scalp. With patients, TCR sharing proved less clear than in mice, a difference possibly related to HLA.

Isolated RNA was reverse transcribed into cDNA used as the sequencing template. Profiling relied on immunoSEQ multiplex PCR, and the TCRdb table lists in-frame clones only, not all of them. The repertoire has 120,000 to 150,000 clones, more than 55% of them found once; the top ten carry roughly a third. V lost 1 base and J 7 bases, leaving 7 bases between the germline ends. CDR1 is MNHEY and CDR2 is SMNVEV in the germline V gene (reference sequence). This CDR3 comprises 13 residues. Turning to this clone: Its antigen is unknown.

This sequence originates from a human donor in good health. V and J are TRBV27 and TRBJ1-4, with a weak D call TRBD1 (5 bases). Specimen: CD8+ T cells sorted from blood. The CDR3 is CASSLFQGEKLFF. The CDR3 DNA reads as TGTGCCAGCAGTTTATTTCAGGGTGAAAAACTGTTTTTT.